The rows below give T cell receptor beta chains drawn from one sample of a study of shared clonotypes between healthy human individuals. Using immunoSEQ multiplex PCR, the repertoire was profiled, and TCRdb retains in-frame clones only, with some absent. The sample carries more than 2 million clones, roughly 94% recorded once. The specimen was naive CD4+ T cells sorted from blood. These receptors originate from a young man in good health. The CDR3 runs from the conserved cysteine through the conserved F or W. A D gene is named only where the DNA matches it firmly. Rows may omit the clone size; those that give it use once, few, many or a size class.

j_call d_call v_call clone_size cdr3_nt cdr3_aa
TRBJ2-7 - TRBV6-5 - TGTGCCAGCAGTTTAGCGAGCGGCACCTACGAGCAGTACTTC CASSLASGTYEQYF
TRBJ1-6 - TRBV25-1 - TGTGCCAGCAGTGAAGTCAGCTCCTATAATTCACCCCTCCACTTT CASSEVSSYNSPLHF
TRBJ1-5 - TRBV18 - TGTGCCAGCTCACCTGGGACGGACCATCAGCCCCAGCATTTT CASSPGTDHQPQHF
TRBJ2-5 - TRBV5-4 - TGTGCCAGCAGCTTGGATCAGCCGGGGGCGAGAGAGACCCAGTACTTC CASSLDQPGARETQYF
TRBJ1-2 - TRBV5-1 - TGCGCCAGCAGCTTGTGGCCTGGGGACACCGTGGGGGGCTACACCTTC CASSLWPGDTVGGYTF
TRBJ2-2 TRBD2 TRBV5-1 - TGCGCCAGCATCCCGACTAGCGAGTCCACCGGGGAGCTGTTTTTT CASIPTSESTGELFF
TRBJ2-5 - TRBV5-6 few TGTGCCAGCGGGAGTGAAGAGACCCAGTACTTC CASGSEETQYF
TRBJ2-3 TRBD1 TRBV5-4 - TGTGCCAGCACCCTGGTGGGACAGGGACGGGCAGATACGCAGTATTTT CASTLVGQGRADTQYF
TRBJ1-2 - TRBV30 once TGTGCCGGCCAGCTCGGACAATTGTATGGCTACACCTTC CAGQLGQLYGYTF
TRBJ2-1 TRBD2 TRBV5-1 - TGCGCCAGCAGCTTGGGTTCCCAACTAGCGGGAGTTGCGTTTGCAGGCAATGAGCAGTTCTTC CASSLGSQLAGVAFAGNEQFF
TRBJ2-7 TRBD2 TRBV19 - TGTGCCAGTAGTAGATCTCCTAGCGGGGAGCTCTACGAGCAGTACTTC CASSRSPSGELYEQYF
TRBJ1-2 - TRBV10-3 - TGTGCCATCAGTGTACAGTCGGGCTATGGCTACACCTTC CAISVQSGYGYTF
TRBJ2-3 - TRBV27 - TGTGCCAGCAGGGCCCCTAGCACAGATACGCAGTATTTT CASRAPSTDTQYF
TRBJ1-1 TRBD1 TRBV2 - TGTGCCAGCAGCACGAGACAGGGGGCCACTGAAGCTTTCTTT CASSTRQGATEAFF
TRBJ2-7 - TRBV2 - TGTGCCAGCAGTGAGAGGGGACAGCAGTACTTC CASSERGQQYF
TRBJ2-5 TRBD1 TRBV5-1 - TGCGCCAGCAGCCTTTCCGGGACAGGGGTTTTCGAGACCCAGTACTTC CASSLSGTGVFETQYF
TRBJ2-3 - TRBV10-3 - TGTGCCATCAGTAAAGACGGGACCCTAAGCACAGATACGCAGTATTTT CAISKDGTLSTDTQYF
TRBJ2-7 - TRBV6-5 - TGTGCCAGCGGTAGAGTCTACGAGCAGTACTTC CASGRVYEQYF
TRBJ2-1 - TRBV7-9 - TGTGCCAGCAGCTTATCGTTAGGGGGAGGTTACAATGAGCAGTTCTTC CASSLSLGGGYNEQFF
TRBJ1-6 - TRBV7-9 - TGTGCCAGCAGCCACTCCGGAGGGAGAGTTATGGATTCACCCCTCCACTTT CASSHSGGRVMDSPLHF
TRBJ2-7 TRBD2 TRBV27 - TGTGCCAGCAGGAGGACCGGGACTACCTACGAGCAGTACTTC CASRRTGTTYEQYF
TRBJ2-5 TRBD1 TRBV5-1 - TGCGCCAGCAGCAGGGGACAGGGCCAAGAGACCCAGTACTTC CASSRGQGQETQYF
TRBJ1-2 - TRBV29-1 - TGCAGCGTTGAATTTGCATTTGGCTACACCTTC CSVEFAFGYTF